The entry below describes one T cell receptor beta chain. Its antigen is unidentified. This sample stems from a study of early T cells in non-severe SARS-CoV-2 infection. Study overall: From unsorted whole blood, bulk RNA was sequenced, and the chains remained unpaired. Findings and caveats of the study: Private and CD4 specificities were missed by VDJdb matching, skewed to anti-spike CD8.

Researchers tagged individual cDNA molecules with unique molecular identifiers. TCRdb ran MiXCR on the 5' RACE reads and lists one entry per CDR3 protein. The data hold approximately 76,000 distinct CDR3 sequences, with over 13% observed a single time. CDR1 is MDHEN and CDR2 is SYDVKM in the germline V gene. V gave up 1 base and J gave up 9 bases, with 10 bases separating them. This CDR3 region has 13 residues. Sequencing was carried out using whole blood. The TCR originated in an adult who was a healthcare worker with PCR-confirmed SARS-CoV-2 infection or an uninfected control (not recorded which). The V gene is TRBV28, the J gene TRBJ2-1, with a weak D call TRBD2 (7 bases). CDR3 sequence (DNA): TGTGCCAGCAGTTTATTAGGGGGGGGTGAGCAGTTCTTC. It codes for CASSLLGGGEQFF.